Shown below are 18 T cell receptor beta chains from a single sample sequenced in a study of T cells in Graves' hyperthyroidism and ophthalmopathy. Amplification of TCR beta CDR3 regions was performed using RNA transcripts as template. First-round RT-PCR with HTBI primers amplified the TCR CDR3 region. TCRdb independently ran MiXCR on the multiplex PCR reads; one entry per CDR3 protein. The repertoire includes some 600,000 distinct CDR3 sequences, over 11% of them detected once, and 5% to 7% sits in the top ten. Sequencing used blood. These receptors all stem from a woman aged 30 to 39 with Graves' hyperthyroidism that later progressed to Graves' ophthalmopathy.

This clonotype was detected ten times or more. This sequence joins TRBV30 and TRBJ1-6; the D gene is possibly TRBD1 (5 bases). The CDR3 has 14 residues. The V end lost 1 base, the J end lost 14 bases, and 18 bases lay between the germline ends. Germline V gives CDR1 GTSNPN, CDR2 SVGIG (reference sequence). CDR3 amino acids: CAWSGGSGGTTLHF. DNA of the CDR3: TGTGCCTGGAGTGGGGGGTCAGGTGGGACCACCCTCCACTTT.

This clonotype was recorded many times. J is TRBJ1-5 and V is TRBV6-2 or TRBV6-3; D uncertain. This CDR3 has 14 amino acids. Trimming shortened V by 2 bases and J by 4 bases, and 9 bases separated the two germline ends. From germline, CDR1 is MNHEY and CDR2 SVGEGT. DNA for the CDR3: TGTGCCAGCAGTTACGGTCTGGAGAATCAGCCCCAGCATTTT. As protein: CASSYGLENQPQHF.

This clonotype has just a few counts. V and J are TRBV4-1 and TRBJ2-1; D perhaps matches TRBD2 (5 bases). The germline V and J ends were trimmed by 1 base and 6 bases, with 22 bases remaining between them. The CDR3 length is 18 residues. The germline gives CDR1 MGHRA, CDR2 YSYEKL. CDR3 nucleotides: TGCGCCAGCAGCCAAGGGTTGTTCGGGGAGAGTGGCTTCAATGAGCAGTTCTTC. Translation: CASSQGLFGESGFNEQFF.

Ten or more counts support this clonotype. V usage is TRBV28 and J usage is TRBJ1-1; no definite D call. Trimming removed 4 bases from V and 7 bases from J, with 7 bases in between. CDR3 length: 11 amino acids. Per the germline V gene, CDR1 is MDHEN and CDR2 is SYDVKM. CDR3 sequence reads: CASSSHSEAFF. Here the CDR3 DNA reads TGTGCCAGCAGTTCTCACAGTGAAGCTTTCTTT.

The CDR3 DNA sequence: TGCGCCAGCAGCCAAGCACCAGATTCCTACGAGCAGTACTTC. This gives the protein CASSQAPDSYEQYF. J is TRBJ2-7 and V is TRBV4-1; D is unresolved. This CDR3 contains 14 residues. V dropped 1 base and J dropped 1 base, with 8 bases sitting between them. Germline-derived CDR1 and CDR2 are MGHRA and YSYEKL.

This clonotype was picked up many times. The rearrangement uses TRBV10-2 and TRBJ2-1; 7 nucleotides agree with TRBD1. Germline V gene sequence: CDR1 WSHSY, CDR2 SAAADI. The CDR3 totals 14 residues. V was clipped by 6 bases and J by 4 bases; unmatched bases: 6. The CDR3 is CASRGDSYYNEQFF. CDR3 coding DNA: TGCGCCAGCAGGGGGGACAGCTATTACAATGAGCAGTTCTTC.

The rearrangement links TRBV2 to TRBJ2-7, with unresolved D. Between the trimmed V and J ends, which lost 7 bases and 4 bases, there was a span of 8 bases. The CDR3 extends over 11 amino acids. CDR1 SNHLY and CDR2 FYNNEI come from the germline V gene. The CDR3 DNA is TGTGCCAGCATAAACGTGTACGAGCAGTACTTC. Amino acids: CASINVYEQYF.

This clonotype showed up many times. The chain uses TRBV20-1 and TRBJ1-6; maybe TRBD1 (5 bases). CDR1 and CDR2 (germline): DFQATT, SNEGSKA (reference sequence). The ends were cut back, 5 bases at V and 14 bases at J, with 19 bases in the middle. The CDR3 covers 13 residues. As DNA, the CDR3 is TGCAGTGCTCCCTCGGGGCCGGGAGTAACCCTCCACTTT. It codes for CSAPSGPGVTLHF.

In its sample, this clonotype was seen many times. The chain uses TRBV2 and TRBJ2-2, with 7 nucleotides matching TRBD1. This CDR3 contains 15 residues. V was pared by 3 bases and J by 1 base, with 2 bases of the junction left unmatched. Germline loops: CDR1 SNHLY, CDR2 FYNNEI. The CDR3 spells CASSEGQKNTGELFF. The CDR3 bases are TGTGCCAGCAGTGAGGGACAGAAGAACACCGGGGAGCTGTTTTTT.

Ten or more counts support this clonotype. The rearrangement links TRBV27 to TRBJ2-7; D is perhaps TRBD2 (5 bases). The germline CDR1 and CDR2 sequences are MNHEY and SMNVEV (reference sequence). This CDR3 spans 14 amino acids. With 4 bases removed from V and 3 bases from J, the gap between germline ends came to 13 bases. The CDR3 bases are TGTGCCAGCAGTTCCCGGGGTTGGGACTACGAGCAGTACTTC. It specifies CASSSRGWDYEQYF.

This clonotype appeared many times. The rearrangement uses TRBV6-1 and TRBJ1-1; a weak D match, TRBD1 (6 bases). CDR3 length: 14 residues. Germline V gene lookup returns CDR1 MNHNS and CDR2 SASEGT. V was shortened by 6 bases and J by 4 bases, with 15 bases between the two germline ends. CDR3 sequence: CASRLQRGGTEAFF. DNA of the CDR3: TGTGCCAGCAGACTTCAAAGAGGGGGCACTGAAGCTTTCTTT.

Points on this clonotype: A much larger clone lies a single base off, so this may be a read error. The CDR3 DNA is TGCAGCGTTGTGGTGGCTAACGGGAGGGATACGCAGTATTTT. It translates to CSVVVANGRDTQYF. The rearrangement joins TRBV29-1 to TRBJ2-3; 7 positions match TRBD2. Germline loops: CDR1 SQVTM, CDR2 ANQGSEA. The junction had 10 bases not matched to a gene; V was cut back by 4 bases and J by 6 bases. The CDR3 has 14 residues.

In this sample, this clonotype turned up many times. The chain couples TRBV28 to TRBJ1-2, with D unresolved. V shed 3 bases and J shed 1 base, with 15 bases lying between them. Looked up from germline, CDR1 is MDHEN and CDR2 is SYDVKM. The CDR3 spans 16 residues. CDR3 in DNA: TGTGCCAGCAGTTTCTCCTCCCGGGGAGTTAACTATGGCTACACCTTC. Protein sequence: CASSFSSRGVNYGYTF.

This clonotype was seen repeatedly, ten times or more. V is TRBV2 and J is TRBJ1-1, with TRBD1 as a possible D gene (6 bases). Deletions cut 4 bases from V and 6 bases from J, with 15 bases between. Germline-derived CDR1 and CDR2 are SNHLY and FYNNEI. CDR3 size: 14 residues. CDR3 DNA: TGTGCCAGCAGTGGTAAGGGGGTGAGGGCTGAAGCTTTCTTT. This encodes CASSGKGVRAEAFF.

The CDR3 is CASSLFGASPGTDTQYF. Here the CDR3 DNA reads TGTGCCAGCAGCCTCTTCGGGGCGAGTCCTGGCACAGATACGCAGTATTTT. The rearrangement joins TRBV7-9 to TRBJ2-3; D could derive from TRBD1 or TRBD2 (5 bases each). CDR3 length: 17 amino acids. The V end was cut by 5 bases, the J end by 1 base, with 19 bases between. In germline, CDR1 is SEHNR, CDR2 FQNEAQ (reference sequence). Full variable domain (missing parts from reference TRBV7-9 and TRBJ2-3): DTGVSQNPRHKITKRGQNVTFRCDPISEHNRLYWYRQTLGQGPEFLTYFQNEAQLEKSRLLSDRFSAERPKGSFSTLEIQRTEQGDSAMYLCASSLFGASPGTDTQYFGPGTRLTVL.

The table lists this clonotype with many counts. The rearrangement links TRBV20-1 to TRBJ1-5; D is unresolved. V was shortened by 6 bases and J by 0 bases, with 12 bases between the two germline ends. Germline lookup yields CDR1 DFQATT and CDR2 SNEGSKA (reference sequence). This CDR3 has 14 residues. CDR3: CSASRPDSNQPQHF. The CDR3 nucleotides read TGCAGTGCCTCAAGGCCCGATAGCAATCAGCCCCAGCATTTT.

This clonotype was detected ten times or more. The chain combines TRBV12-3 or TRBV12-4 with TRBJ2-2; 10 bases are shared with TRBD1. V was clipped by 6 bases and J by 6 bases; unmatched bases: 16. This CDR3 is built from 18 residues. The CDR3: CASRSLGGQGRFAGELFF. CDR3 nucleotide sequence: TGTGCCAGCAGGTCCCTTGGGGGACAGGGGCGGTTTGCCGGGGAGCTGTTTTTT.

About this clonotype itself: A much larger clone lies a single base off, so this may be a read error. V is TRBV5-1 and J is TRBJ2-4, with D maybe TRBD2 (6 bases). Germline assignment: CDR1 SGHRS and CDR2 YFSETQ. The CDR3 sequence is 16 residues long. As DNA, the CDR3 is TGCGTCAGCAGCTTTACCGGGACTCTAAGGGGCAACATTCAGTACTTC. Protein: CVSSFTGTLRGNIQYF.